A single sample is the source of the 32 T cell receptor beta chains below, sequenced in a study of blood T cells in healthy people across ages. Sample-barcoded 5' priming and a J-beta primer mix drove a second PCR of roughly 6 to 12 cycles. TCRdb re-called the 5' RACE reads with MiXCR, one entry per CDR3 protein. The table includes about 800,000 distinct CDR3 sequences, approximately 25% detected once. The same sample was also studied in work on T cells of mothers and their children.

The specimen was blood. Receptor source: a boy aged 10-17 years in good health.

This clonotype was observed once. The chain recombines TRBV15 with TRBJ2-3; perhaps TRBD2 as D (6 bases). Trimming took 9 bases from V and 6 from J, leaving 16 bases between them. Germline CDR1 LNHNV, CDR2 YYDKDF (reference sequence). The CDR3 length is 13 residues. Here the CDR3 reads CATGPTGADTQYF. The DNA for the CDR3 is TGTGCCACGGGACCAACGGGAGCTGATACGCAGTATTTT.

This clonotype was seen only a few times. The chain uses TRBV12-3 or TRBV12-4 and TRBJ1-1; D remains ambiguous. The CDR3 has 15 amino acids. The ends were cut back, 1 base at V and 4 bases at J, with 13 bases in the middle. CDR3 in amino acids: CASSLGAAYSTEAFF. In DNA, the CDR3 is TGTGCCAGCAGTTTAGGGGCAGCTTATTCCACTGAAGCTTTCTTT.

Comment on this clonotype: A read error may explain this, as a much larger clone is one base away. The J gene is TRBJ1-2, the V gene TRBV27, with 7 positions matching TRBD1. Per germline, CDR1 MNHEY and CDR2 SMNVEV (reference sequence). This CDR3 comprises 15 residues. The CDR3 nucleotides read TGTGCCAGCAGTCGCGGGACAGCGAGGGGGTATGGCTGCACCTTC. Encoded protein: CASSRGTARGYGCTF.

This rearrangement joins TRBV7-9 to TRBJ1-4; D might be TRBD1 (6 bases). V lost 5 bases, J lost 5 bases, and 15 bases lay in between. The CDR3 runs to 15 residues. Germline V gives CDR1 SEHNR, CDR2 FQNEAQ (reference sequence). For the CDR3, the DNA is TGTGCCAGCAGCGACGGGGGCAGTGGGAATGAAAAACTGTTTTTT. This codes for CASSDGGSGNEKLFF.

This chain uses TRBV4-1 with TRBJ2-7, with D perhaps TRBD1 (6 bases). CDR1 MGHRA and CDR2 YSYEKL come from the germline V gene. This CDR3 has 17 amino acids. The V and J ends lost 2 bases and 1 base respectively, with 18 bases between them. The CDR3 reads CASSQNPGAHTSYEQYF. The CDR3 nucleotides read TGCGCCAGCAGCCAAAACCCAGGGGCGCACACTTCCTACGAGCAGTACTTC.

The chain carries TRBV27 and TRBJ2-7, with D tentatively TRBD1 (6 bases). Per germline, CDR1 MNHEY and CDR2 SMNVEV (reference sequence). With 2 bases removed from V and 2 bases from J, the gap between germline ends came to 10 bases. The CDR3 length is 14 residues. CDR3 nucleotides: TGTGCCAGCAGTTTAAGGGGGTCAACCTACGAGCAGTACTTC. Amino acids: CASSLRGSTYEQYF.

Many counts were recorded for this clonotype. The germline gene is not matched at one end of the junction; a read error may be the cause. The V gene is TRBV6-1, the J gene TRBJ2-7; 9 bases align to TRBD1. Germline CDR1 reads MNHNS; CDR2 reads SASEGT. This CDR3 has 12 amino acids. The CDR3 spells CASSEKRDRAHF. For the CDR3, the DNA is TGTGCCAGCAGTGAAAAAAGGGACAGGGCGCACTTC.

The chain uses TRBV3-1 and TRBJ2-7; no definite D call. V was shortened by 0 bases and J by 2 bases, with 11 bases between the two germline ends. The germline gives CDR1 LGHDT, CDR2 YNNKEL (reference sequence). This CDR3 is built from 15 residues. The CDR3 loop is CASSQDMAEPYEQYF. The DNA of the CDR3 is TGTGCCAGCAGCCAAGATATGGCAGAGCCCTACGAGCAGTACTTC.

The V and J genes are TRBV6-5 and TRBJ2-3; a possible D gene is TRBD1 (5 bases). Germline CDR1 MNHEY, CDR2 SVGAGI. The CDR3 is made up of 14 amino acids. Trimming left V 6 bases short and J 0 bases short, with 10 bases between. CDR3 coding DNA: TGTGCCAGCAGGACGACAGAAAGCACAGATACGCAGTATTTT. This encodes CASRTTESTDTQYF.

In this sample, this clonotype turned up a few times. The rearrangement joins TRBV27 to TRBJ1-2; a possible D gene is TRBD1 (6 bases). The CDR3 extends over 14 amino acids. Per the germline V gene, CDR1 is MNHEY and CDR2 is SMNVEV (reference sequence). Trimming removed 2 bases from V and 5 bases from J, with 12 bases in between. The CDR3 DNA is TGTGCCAGCAGTTTAACTCAGGGGAGATATGGCTACACCTTC. It codes for CASSLTQGRYGYTF.

This clonotype was seen a few times. CDR3 in DNA: TGTGCCAGCAGCTTAACCTCTAAGGGGAGCGCTGAAGCTTTCTTT. Translation gives CASSLTSKGSAEAFF. The chain has TRBV7-3 and TRBJ1-1; weak D call: TRBD1 (5 bases). The CDR3 length is 15 residues. Germline CDR1 and CDR2: SGHTA and FQGTGA. The V gene lost 0 bases and the J gene lost 6 bases, with 14 bases spanning the gap.

This clonotype came up many times. The chain employs TRBV29-1 and TRBJ2-5; D call uncertain. The CDR3 totals 12 residues. CDR1 SQVTM and CDR2 ANQGSEA come from the germline V gene. The V end lost 2 bases, the J end lost 5 bases, and 9 bases lay between the germline ends. CDR3 coding DNA: TGCAGCGTTGAATTGGGTGTCGAGACCCAGTACTTC. Protein product: CSVELGVETQYF.

The V and J genes are TRBV7-9 and TRBJ2-7; D might be TRBD1 (5 bases). The DNA end lines up better with TRBJ2-5; the J call may be wrong. Germline CDR1 is SEHNR and CDR2 is FQNEAQ (reference sequence). The CDR3 length is 15 residues. CDR3 in amino acids: CASSGPTDPQETQYF. The CDR3 DNA follows: TGTGCCAGCAGCGGTCCGACAGACCCTCAAGAGACCCAGTACTTC.

This clonotype was counted a few times. The V call is TRBV7-3, the J call TRBJ2-1; D gene unclear. V was pared by 5 bases and J by 6 bases, with 11 bases between. There are 13 residues in the CDR3. Germline V gene data show CDR1 as SGHTA and CDR2 as FQGTGA. The CDR3 DNA follows: TGTGCCAGCAGCCAATCCATAGTCAATGAGCAGTTCTTC. The encoded protein is CASSQSIVNEQFF.

This clonotype has only a few counts. V is TRBV20-1 and J is TRBJ1-5; D remains ambiguous. The CDR3 totals 15 residues. The V and J ends lost 3 bases and 0 bases respectively, with 12 bases between them. Germline lookup yields CDR1 DFQATT and CDR2 SNEGSKA (reference sequence). The CDR3 DNA follows: TGCAGTGCTAGTGAGGCACAGTATAGCAATCAGCCCCAGCATTTT. Translating it yields CSASEAQYSNQPQHF.

A few counts support this clonotype. This chain links TRBV4-3 with TRBJ2-7; 14 positions match TRBD2. Germline V CDR1 and CDR2: LGHNA, YSLEER. The trim removed 4 bases at V and 7 bases at J, leaving 6 bases unmatched. The CDR3 extends over 15 amino acids. The chain's CDR3 is CASSPGTSGSQEQYF. In DNA, the CDR3 is TGCGCCAGCAGCCCTGGGACTAGCGGGAGCCAAGAGCAGTACTTC.

This clonotype was detected many times. The rearrangement links TRBV5-8 to TRBJ2-4; 9 bases fit TRBD1. The CDR3 has 17 amino acids. Germline assignment: CDR1 SGHTS and CDR2 YDEGEE. V lost 0 bases and J lost 2; bases outside the gene matches: 6. CDR3 protein: CASSLDPGQGPKNIQYF. CDR3 bases: TGTGCCAGCAGCTTGGATCCGGGACAGGGTCCCAAAAACATTCAGTACTTC.

A few counts support this clonotype. V usage is TRBV11-2 and J usage is TRBJ2-3, with 10 nucleotides matching TRBD2. Trimming at V came to 3 bases and at J to 3 bases, leaving 9 bases not matched to a gene. The CDR3 has 17 residues. Per the germline V gene, CDR1 is SGHAT and CDR2 is FQNNGV. This CDR3 reads CASSFLKSGRATDTQYF. In nucleotides, the CDR3 is TGTGCCAGCAGCTTCCTAAAGAGCGGGAGGGCGACAGATACGCAGTATTTT.

The chain carries TRBV2 and TRBJ2-5, with D unclear. The DNA end is a closer match to TRBJ2-1, so the J assignment may be wrong. This CDR3 is 12 amino acids long. Germline CDR1 reads SNHLY; CDR2 reads FYNNEI. CDR3 nucleotides: TGTGCCGGACGGAGTTACGGCAACGAGCAGTTCTTC. Amino acid sequence: CAGRSYGNEQFF.

The chain couples TRBV10-2 to TRBJ2-7; TRBD1 aligns across 7 bases. Germline loops: CDR1 WSHSY, CDR2 SAAADI. V lost 5 bases, J lost 0 bases, and 7 bases stayed unmatched. The length of the CDR3 is 15 residues. CDR3 loop: CASSSPGQHSYEQYF. Here the CDR3 DNA reads TGCGCCAGCAGTTCACCGGGACAGCACTCCTACGAGCAGTACTTC.

This clonotype was seen a few times. This chain links TRBV6-6 with TRBJ1-4; no clear D gene. This CDR3 comprises 15 residues. Trimming took off 6 bases at V and 0 bases at J, with 11 bases between the two ends. Germline CDR1 reads MNHNY; CDR2 reads SVGAGI (reference sequence). CDR3 region: CASRISSATNEKLFF. Here the CDR3 DNA reads TGTGCCAGCAGAATAAGTTCGGCAACTAATGAAAAACTGTTTTTT.

The chain combines TRBV28 with TRBJ2-5; D perhaps matches TRBD1 (5 bases). V dropped 3 bases and J dropped 9 bases, with 14 bases sitting between them. The CDR3 loop spans 13 amino acids. CDR1 and CDR2 (germline): MDHEN, SYDVKM. The CDR3 sequence: CASSFPGRPAQYF. CDR3 DNA sequence: TGTGCCAGCAGTTTTCCAGGGCGCCCGGCCCAGTACTTC.

The V and J genes are TRBV13 and TRBJ1-2; possibly TRBD1 for D (6 bases). The germline gives CDR1 PRHDT, CDR2 FYEKMQ (reference sequence). The CDR3 has 13 amino acids. The V end lost 4 bases, the J end lost 8 bases, and 14 bases lay between the germline ends. The CDR3 DNA is TGTGCCAGCAGCTCCGGACAGATGGTAGGCTACACCTTC. Protein product: CASSSGQMVGYTF.

The chain is built from TRBV20-1 and TRBJ2-5; D gene unclear. The DNA end favors TRBJ2-7, so the J call may be wrong. This CDR3 spans 12 amino acids. Germline lookup yields CDR1 DFQATT and CDR2 SNEGSKA (reference sequence). The CDR3: CSARTVGYEQYF. The CDR3 region has the DNA TGCAGTGCCAGGACCGTAGGGTACGAGCAGTACTTC.

In this sample, this clonotype turned up a few times. The chain uses TRBV28 and TRBJ2-6; D is uncertain. Between the trimmed V and J ends, which lost 5 bases and 3 bases, there was a span of 11 bases. The CDR3 loop spans 15 amino acids. Germline V gives CDR1 MDHEN, CDR2 SYDVKM. CDR3 protein: CASSPQALGANVLTF. The CDR3 DNA follows: TGTGCCAGCAGTCCTCAGGCACTTGGGGCCAACGTCCTGACTTTC. Full variable domain (rest looked up from reference TRBV28 and TRBJ2-6): DVKVTQSSRYLVKRTGEKVFLECVQDMDHENMFWYRQDPGLGLRLIYFSYDVKMKEKGDIPEGYSVSREKKERFSLILESASTNQTSMYLCASSPQALGANVLTFGAGSRLTVL.

The chain is built from TRBV6-2 or TRBV6-3 and TRBJ2-1, with a weak D call TRBD1 (6 bases). Germline CDR1 reads MNHEY; CDR2 reads SVGEGT. CDR3 length equals 14 residues. Deletions cut 2 bases from V and 2 bases from J, with 7 bases between. The CDR3 sequence: CASSYEGAYNEQFF. Written as DNA, the CDR3 is TGTGCCAGCAGTTACGAGGGGGCCTACAATGAGCAGTTCTTC.

This clonotype has a single count. The chain joins TRBV7-9 to TRBJ2-3, with D perhaps TRBD2 (6 bases). The ends were cut back, 5 bases at V and 5 bases at J, with 14 bases in the middle. CDR3 length equals 14 residues. CDR1 SEHNR and CDR2 FQNEAQ come from the germline V gene (reference sequence). CDR3 DNA sequence: TGTGCCAGCAGCCACCGGTCCGGGGGAGATACGCAGTATTTT. Residues: CASSHRSGGDTQYF.

This rearrangement joins TRBV15 to TRBJ2-7; possibly TRBD1 for D (6 bases). The assigned J gene may be wrong: the sequence end matches TRBJ2-5 better. Germline CDR1 LNHNV, CDR2 YYDKDF (reference sequence). This CDR3 is 12 amino acids long. In DNA, the CDR3 is TGTGCCACCAGCAACAGGGAGACGACCCAGTACTTC. Protein product: CATSNRETTQYF.

As DNA, the CDR3 is TGTGCCAGCAGATTACACAGGGATTTCGACTATGGCTACACCTTC. Translation: CASRLHRDFDYGYTF. The rearrangement joins TRBV6-5 to TRBJ1-2; TRBD1 might be the D (6 bases). The CDR3 runs 15 residues. The ends were cut back, 6 bases at V and 3 bases at J, with 17 bases in the middle. The V gene's germline CDR1 is MNHEY and CDR2 SVGAGI.

This clonotype was seen more than once but under ten times. V gene TRBV2 combines with J gene TRBJ2-1; D remains ambiguous. There are 13 residues in the CDR3. The V gene lost 10 bases and the J gene lost 0 bases, with 10 bases spanning the gap. Germline lookup yields CDR1 SNHLY and CDR2 FYNNEI. The CDR3 region has the DNA TGTGCCACTACAGATAGCTCCTACAATGAGCAGTTCTTC. Its translation: CATTDSSYNEQFF.

The gene calls are TRBV29-1 and TRBJ1-4; 8 bases are a match to TRBD1. This CDR3 comprises 13 residues. Germline V gene lookup returns CDR1 SQVTM and CDR2 ANQGSEA. J was trimmed by 7 bases and V by 6 bases; bases with no gene match: 7. The CDR3 DNA reads as TGCAGCGTCGTCGGACAGGGTTTTGAAAAACTGTTTTTT. This gives the protein CSVVGQGFEKLFF.

This clonotype appeared a few times. This rearrangement joins TRBV24-1 to TRBJ2-3, with D hard to call. Trimming left V 4 bases short and J 3 bases short, with 7 bases between. The length of the CDR3 is 13 residues. Germline V gene lookup returns CDR1 KGHDR and CDR2 SFDVKD. Written as DNA, the CDR3 is TGTGCCACCAGTGAAAGACTGACAGATACGCAGTATTTT. Translating it yields CATSERLTDTQYF.